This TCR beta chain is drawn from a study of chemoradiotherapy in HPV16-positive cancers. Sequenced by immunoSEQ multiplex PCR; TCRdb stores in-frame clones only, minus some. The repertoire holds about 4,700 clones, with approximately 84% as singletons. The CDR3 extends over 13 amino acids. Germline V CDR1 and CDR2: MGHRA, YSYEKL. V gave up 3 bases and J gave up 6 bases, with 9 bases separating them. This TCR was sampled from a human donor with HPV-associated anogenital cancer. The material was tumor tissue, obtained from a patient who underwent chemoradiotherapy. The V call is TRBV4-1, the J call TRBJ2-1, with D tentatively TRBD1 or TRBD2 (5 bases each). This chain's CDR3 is CASSQPGLNEQFF. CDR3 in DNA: TGCGCCAGCAGCCAGCCGGGGCTCAATGAGCAGTTCTTC.